One sample yielded the 32 T cell receptor beta chains listed below, sequenced in a study of Graves' ophthalmopathy and Graves' hyperthyroidism. Using RNA transcripts, the TCR beta CDR3 regions were amplified. HTBI primers were used in a first-round RT-PCR, which preceded a second-round multiplex PCR. MiXCR, applied by TCRdb to the multiplex PCR reads, yields one record per CDR3 protein. The table includes more than 1,000,000 distinct CDR3 sequences, about 35% detected once. Specimen: peripheral blood or thyroid tissue (not recorded which). These receptors were obtained from an adult man with Graves' hyperthyroidism.

The CDR3 region is CASPLFRDLTYEQYF. Written as DNA, the CDR3 is TGTGCCAGCCCACTATTCCGGGACCTCACCTACGAGCAGTACTTC. The chain couples TRBV7-3 to TRBJ2-7; D is tentatively TRBD1 or TRBD2 (5 bases each). Per germline, CDR1 SGHTA and CDR2 FQGTGA. The CDR3 covers 15 residues. V lost 8 bases to trimming and J lost 2 bases, with 19 bases between them. Full variable domain (remainder filled in from reference TRBV7-3 and TRBJ2-7): GAGVSQTPSNKVTEKGKYVELRCDPISGHTALYWYRQSLGQGPEFLIYFQGTGAADDSGLPNDRFFAVRPEGSVSTLKIQRTERGDSAVYLCASPLFRDLTYEQYFGPGTRLTVT.

Ten or more counts support this clonotype. The chain links TRBV7-2 to TRBJ1-1, with 7 positions matching TRBD1. Germline CDR1 and CDR2: SGHTA and FQGNSA. The CDR3 length is 15 residues. The V and J ends lost 5 bases and 0 bases, in that order; junction bases with no gene match: 6. The CDR3 sequence is CASSPRQGMNTEAFF. DNA for the CDR3: TGTGCCAGCAGCCCCCGACAGGGCATGAACACTGAAGCTTTCTTT.

The chain is built from TRBV27 and TRBJ1-2; 7 bases align to TRBD1. The CDR3 sequence is 14 residues long. Trimming at V came to 5 bases and at J to 4 bases, leaving 7 bases not matched to a gene. CDR1 MNHEY and CDR2 SMNVEV come from the germline V gene (reference sequence). The CDR3, as DNA: TGTGCCAGCAGTCCGAAGACAGGGCCCTATGGCTACACCTTC. Residues: CASSPKTGPYGYTF.

The rearrangement uses TRBV19 and TRBJ1-5, with 12 bases identical to TRBD1. Germline-derived CDR1 and CDR2 are LNHDA and SQIVND (reference sequence). J gave up 7 bases and V 6 bases, and 16 bases lay outside the gene matches. The CDR3 totals 18 residues. The CDR3 protein is CASREPGQGAGWGQPQHF. In DNA form, the CDR3 reads TGTGCCAGTAGAGAGCCGGGACAGGGGGCCGGATGGGGCCAGCCCCAGCATTTT. The full variable domain, in which reference TRBV19 and TRBJ1-5 provide the parts outside the CDR3, is DGGITQSPKYLFRKEGQNVTLSCEQNLNHDAMYWYRQDPGQGLRLIYYSQIVNDFQKGDIAEGYSVSREKKESFPLTVTSAQKNPTAFYLCASREPGQGAGWGQPQHFGDGTRLSIL.

V is TRBV28 and J is TRBJ1-6; D perhaps matches TRBD1 (5 bases). This CDR3 has 14 amino acids. The V end was cut by 1 base, the J end by 6 bases, with 7 bases between. Germline V gene lookup returns CDR1 MDHEN and CDR2 SYDVKM. For the CDR3, the DNA is TGTGCCAGCAGTTTATTAAGGGGTAATTCACCCCTCCACTTT. Its translation is CASSLLRGNSPLHF.

The V and J genes are TRBV19 and TRBJ2-2; 8 nucleotides line up with TRBD2. Germline V gene lookup returns CDR1 LNHDA and CDR2 SQIVND (reference sequence). This CDR3 is built from 16 residues. V was clipped by 4 bases and J by 5 bases; unmatched bases: 9. The CDR3 DNA reads TGTGCCAGTAGTACCCCAGCGGGAGTTGAAACCGGGGAGCTGTTTTTT. Residues: CASSTPAGVETGELFF. The full variable domain, with the rest looked up from reference TRBV19 and TRBJ2-2, is DGGITQSPKYLFRKEGQNVTLSCEQNLNHDAMYWYRQDPGQGLRLIYYSQIVNDFQKGDIAEGYSVSREKKESFPLTVTSAQKNPTAFYLCASSTPAGVETGELFFGEGSRLTVL.

The chain couples TRBV12-3 or TRBV12-4 to TRBJ1-2; 9 nucleotides match TRBD1. V gave up 6 bases and J gave up 4 bases; unmatched junction bases: 6. The CDR3 covers 14 residues. CDR3 in DNA: TGTGCCAGCAGCAAACAGGGGGCCCCCTATGGCTACACCTTC. Amino acids: CASSKQGAPYGYTF.

The chain uses TRBV24-1 and TRBJ2-7; TRBD1 aligns across 9 bases. Germline CDR1 and CDR2: KGHDR and SFDVKD. The CDR3 runs to 16 residues. The ends lost 7 bases at V and 2 bases at J; junction bases unmatched: 11. In nucleotides, the CDR3 is TGTGCCACCAGCACCCGGGGACAGGGAAATACCTACGAGCAGTACTTC. Its translation is CATSTRGQGNTYEQYF.

The rearrangement links TRBV20-1 to TRBJ1-5; 9 nucleotides match TRBD1. Trimming at V came to 2 bases and at J to 2 bases, leaving 10 bases not matched to a gene. The CDR3 loop spans 17 amino acids. The germline V gene has CDR1 DFQATT and CDR2 SNEGSKA (reference sequence). The CDR3 reads CSARRTGDLRGNQPQHF. The DNA for the CDR3 is TGCAGTGCTAGACGGACAGGGGATTTACGGGGCAATCAGCCCCAGCATTTT.

This clonotype has a handful of counts. The gene calls are TRBV7-2 and TRBJ2-5; 7 bases are a match to TRBD1. V lost 6 bases to trimming and J lost 1 base; unmatched junction nucleotides: 5. The germline V gene has CDR1 SGHTA and CDR2 FQGNSA. The CDR3 covers 14 residues. The CDR3 region is CASRPQGVQETQYF. DNA of the CDR3: TGTGCCAGCAGACCGCAGGGGGTCCAAGAGACCCAGTACTTC.

There are a few counts of this clonotype. The CDR3 here is CASSSLRAGELFF. CDR3 sequence (DNA): TGTGCCAGCAGCTCCCTGAGAGCCGGGGAGCTGTTTTTT. This sequence joins TRBV5-6 and TRBJ2-2; D gene unclear. Germline CDR1 reads SGHDT; CDR2 reads YYEEEE. The CDR3 loop spans 13 amino acids. V lost 3 bases and J lost 6, with 9 bases in between.

This clonotype showed up many times. The chain combines TRBV7-2 with TRBJ2-5; 12 positions agree with TRBD2. The CDR3 sequence is 16 residues long. Germline V gene sequence: CDR1 SGHTA, CDR2 FQGNSA. J lost 4 bases, V lost 5 bases, and 8 bases had no gene match. CDR3 amino acids: CASSPGTSGRPETQYF. The CDR3 DNA reads as TGTGCCAGCAGCCCGGGGACTAGCGGGCGACCAGAGACCCAGTACTTC.

This clonotype came up a few times. Compared with germline, one end of the junction differs, possibly owing to a read error. The chain links TRBV10-3 to TRBJ2-5; TRBD1 matches at 10 bases. Looked up from germline, CDR1 is ENHRY and CDR2 is SYGVKD. This CDR3 region has 15 residues. CDR3 coding DNA: TGTGCCAGCAGTTTCCGGACAGGGGGTGAGGAGACCCAGTACTTC. This sequence encodes CASSFRTGGEETQYF.

The table lists this clonotype with a few counts. Here the CDR3 reads CASSSTSGAPSGELFF. The CDR3 nucleotides read TGTGCCAGCAGCTCGACTAGCGGAGCTCCATCCGGGGAGCTGTTTTTT. The chain employs TRBV7-2 and TRBJ2-2; TRBD2 agrees at 9 bases. CDR3 length: 16 amino acids. Germline V gene sequence: CDR1 SGHTA, CDR2 FQGNSA. With V trimmed by 4 bases and J by 6 bases, 9 bases remained unmatched.

There are many counts of this clonotype. The CDR3: CASSELRLQNTEAFF. The CDR3 bases are TGTGCCAGCAGTGAACTAAGGTTACAGAACACTGAAGCTTTCTTT. The V call is TRBV2, the J call TRBJ1-1, with D unresolved. Germline V CDR1 and CDR2: SNHLY, FYNNEI. The CDR3 runs 15 residues. Trimming pared 2 bases from V and 1 base from J, leaving 11 bases between.

This clonotype was seen ten or more times. V and J are TRBV20-1 and TRBJ1-4, with 8 bases that match TRBD1. The CDR3 runs to 14 residues. Trimming cost V 6 bases and J 7 bases; bases outside gene matches: 10. CDR1 DFQATT and CDR2 SNEGSKA come from the germline V gene (reference sequence). As DNA, the CDR3 is TGCAGTGCACGCCAACCAGGGGGCAGTGAAAAACTGTTTTTT. Translated: CSARQPGGSEKLFF.

This clonotype was counted ten times or more. This rearrangement joins TRBV13 to TRBJ2-5; possibly TRBD2 for D (5 bases). CDR3 size: 14 residues. Deletions cut 5 bases from V and 7 bases from J, with 17 bases between. Germline values: CDR1 PRHDT, CDR2 FYEKMQ (reference sequence). The CDR3, as DNA: TGTGCCAGCAGCGGCACCTCGGGGAAAGGGACCCAGTACTTC. The encoded protein is CASSGTSGKGTQYF.

This clonotype was detected only a few times. CDR3 region: CASSYGGTSDYEQYF. CDR3 DNA: TGTGCCAGCAGTTACGGGGGGACTAGCGACTACGAGCAGTACTTC. The chain couples TRBV6-5 to TRBJ2-7; 10 positions agree with TRBD2. Germline V gene sequence: CDR1 MNHEY, CDR2 SVGAGI. This CDR3 contains 15 residues. With 2 bases clipped from V and 3 bases from J, the junction kept 4 bases outside the gene matches.

In the case of this clonotype: At one end, the junction sequence differs from germline, possibly due to a read error. This chain links TRBV9 with TRBJ2-5; 14 bases align to TRBD2. Germline CDR1 and CDR2: SGDLS and YYNGEE. The CDR3 is 15 amino acids. The CDR3 DNA reads TGTGCCATCAGCCCGGGACTAGCGGGAGTGGAGACCCAGTACTTC. Amino acids: CAISPGLAGVETQYF.

The genes are TRBV7-2 and TRBJ1-5; 11 bases map to TRBD1. Germline assignment: CDR1 SGHTA and CDR2 FQGNSA. V lost 5 bases to trimming and J lost 1 base; unmatched junction nucleotides: 7. The CDR3 spans 17 residues. This CDR3 is CASSQDWTGGSNQPQHF. The CDR3 DNA is TGTGCCAGCAGCCAAGACTGGACAGGGGGCAGCAATCAGCCCCAGCATTTT.

A few counts support this clonotype. The chain employs TRBV9 and TRBJ1-1, with 8 bases that match TRBD1. The CDR3 sequence is 16 residues long. Germline V CDR1 and CDR2: SGDLS, YYNGEE. With V trimmed by 5 bases and J by 0 bases, 9 bases remained unmatched. Here the CDR3 reads CASRYNPGGMNTEAFF. DNA for the CDR3: TGTGCCAGCAGATACAATCCAGGGGGCATGAACACTGAAGCTTTCTTT.

The gene calls are TRBV7-2 and TRBJ2-5, with D possibly matching TRBD2 (6 bases). From germline, CDR1 is SGHTA and CDR2 FQGNSA. This CDR3 is 12 amino acids long. The V and J ends lost 6 bases and 5 bases respectively, with 10 bases between them. CDR3 in amino acids: CASRGRWETQYF. The CDR3 bases are TGTGCCAGCAGGGGGAGGTGGGAGACCCAGTACTTC.

With respect to this clonotype: A junction end diverges from the germline sequence, so it may reflect a read error. This sequence joins TRBV13 and TRBJ2-2, with D perhaps TRBD2 (5 bases). The CDR3 has 11 amino acids. From germline, CDR1 is PRHDT and CDR2 FYEKMQ (reference sequence). CDR3 loop: CASTTVGELSF. The CDR3 nucleotides are TGTGCCAGCACCACGGTCGGGGAGCTGTCTTTT. Full variable domain (remainder filled in from reference TRBV13 and TRBJ2-2): AAGVIQSPRHLIKEKRETATLKCYPIPRHDTVYWYQQGPGQDPQFLISFYEKMQSDKGSIPDRFSAQQFSDYHSELNMSSLELGDSALYFCASTTVGELSFGEGSRLTVL.

This clonotype was seen at least ten times. The CDR3: CASNEGALETQYF. In nucleotides, the CDR3 is TGTGCCAGTAACGAGGGAGCCCTGGAGACCCAGTACTTC. The chain recombines TRBV19 with TRBJ2-5; possibly TRBD2 for D (5 bases). From germline, CDR1 is LNHDA and CDR2 SQIVND (reference sequence). The CDR3 is made up of 13 amino acids. The ends were cut back, 7 bases at V and 5 bases at J, with 14 bases in the middle.

Points on this clonotype: With a much larger clone just one base away, this may be a read error. The CDR3 is CASSCSTGRRYTF. The CDR3 DNA sequence: TGTGCCAGCAGTTGCTCGACGGGGAGGCGCTACACCTTC. This chain uses TRBV6-2 or TRBV6-3 with TRBJ1-2; no clear D. V lost 4 bases and J lost 9, with 15 bases in between. The germline V gene encodes CDR1 MNHEY and CDR2 SVGEGT. The CDR3 consists of 13 residues.

The chain joins TRBV29-1 to TRBJ1-5, with TRBD1 as a possible D gene (5 bases). Per the germline V gene, CDR1 is SQVTM and CDR2 is ANQGSEA. V lost 4 bases, J lost 3 bases, and 10 bases lay in between. CDR3 length: 13 amino acids. The CDR3 region has the DNA TGCAGCGTTGGGGACGGTGCCAATCAGCCCCAGCATTTT. Its protein is CSVGDGANQPQHF.

This clonotype has at least ten counts. This chain joins TRBV2 and TRBJ1-4, with 9 bases aligning to TRBD1. The CDR3 loop spans 13 amino acids. V trimming: 8 bases; J trimming: 8 bases; junction bases outside the gene matches: 6. Germline loops: CDR1 SNHLY, CDR2 FYNNEI. Here the CDR3 reads CASRDREREKLFF. CDR3 sequence (DNA): TGTGCCAGCCGGGACAGGGAAAGGGAAAAACTGTTTTTT.

The chain is built from TRBV7-9 and TRBJ1-3; D not certain. This CDR3 has 13 amino acids. Germline values: CDR1 SEHNR, CDR2 FQNEAQ (reference sequence). V was pared by 6 bases and J by 3 bases, with 9 bases between. CDR3 nucleotide sequence: TGTGCCAGCAGTCTCAGAAATGGAAACACCATATATTTT. Protein sequence: CASSLRNGNTIYF.

This clonotype was recorded a few times. The V gene is TRBV6-5, the J gene TRBJ1-6, with D maybe TRBD1 (6 bases). Germline CDR1 and CDR2: MNHEY and SVGAGI. The CDR3 sequence is 15 residues long. The V gene lost 0 bases and the J gene lost 10 bases, with 13 bases spanning the gap. In DNA form, the CDR3 reads TGTGCCAGCAGTTACTCTTTACAGGGAAGCTCACCCCTCCACTTT. Amino acids: CASSYSLQGSSPLHF.

Many counts were recorded for this clonotype. The V and J genes are TRBV10-3 and TRBJ2-7, with D perhaps matching TRBD2 (6 bases). V was trimmed by 4 bases and J by 7 bases, leaving 11 bases between them. Germline V lookup: CDR1 ENHRY, CDR2 SYGVKD. This CDR3 is 12 amino acids long. DNA for the CDR3: TGTGCCATCAGTGCGAGGAGGGGTGAGCAGTACTTC. Translated: CAISARRGEQYF.

A few counts support this clonotype. The rearrangement joins TRBV15 to TRBJ2-5, with TRBD2 as a possible D gene (6 bases). V was trimmed by 1 base and J by 5 bases, leaving 14 bases between them. The CDR3 runs 15 residues. CDR1 LNHNV and CDR2 YYDKDF come from the germline V gene (reference sequence). This chain's CDR3 is CATSRVPVGGETQYF. Here the CDR3 DNA reads TGTGCCACCAGCAGAGTCCCAGTAGGAGGGGAGACCCAGTACTTC.

The chain employs TRBV29-1 and TRBJ2-7; the D is unclear. The CDR3 is 14 residues long. Per germline, CDR1 SQVTM and CDR2 ANQGSEA. Trimming shortened V by 4 bases and J by 3 bases, and 16 bases separated the two germline ends. DNA of the CDR3: TGCAGCGTTGGGAATATTGGTATTAACTACGAGCAGTACTTC. Residues: CSVGNIGINYEQYF.